These 13 T cell receptor beta chains were sequenced from one sample in a study of blood T cells in healthy people across ages. A second PCR, run for roughly 7 to 11 cycles, used a sample-barcoded 5' primer plus a J-beta primer mix. TCRdb called the 5' RACE reads again in MiXCR, with one record for every CDR3 protein. Of approximately 1.5 million distinct CDR3 sequences in the sample, approximately 39% are singletons; the top ten hold around 4%. Sample: blood. The receptors shown here come from a woman younger than 35 in good health.

This clonotype was observed many times. The CDR3 region is CASSPSQGLAKNIQYF. The CDR3 DNA follows: TGTGCCAGCAGCCCTAGTCAGGGGCTAGCCAAAAACATTCAGTACTTC. J is TRBJ2-4 and V is TRBV11-2, with a tentative D call TRBD1 (6 bases). CDR1 is SGHAT and CDR2 is FQNNGV in the germline V gene. The CDR3 has 16 residues. The germline V and J ends were trimmed by 5 bases and 0 bases, with 14 bases remaining between them.

There are a few counts of this clonotype. The chain recombines TRBV29-1 with TRBJ2-4; TRBD1 matches at 9 bases. J gave up 6 bases and V 6 bases, and 3 bases lay outside the gene matches. This CDR3 has 12 residues. CDR1 and CDR2 (germline): SQVTM, ANQGSEA. This CDR3 is CSVLGQGNIQYF. The CDR3 nucleotides are TGCAGCGTCCTGGGACAGGGAAACATTCAGTACTTC.

This clonotype was observed a handful of times. V usage is TRBV5-1 and J usage is TRBJ2-1; tentatively, D is TRBD2 (6 bases). The CDR3 consists of 13 residues. Germline lookup yields CDR1 SGHRS and CDR2 YFSETQ. Trimming shortened V by 7 bases and J by 5 bases, and 13 bases separated the two germline ends. The chain's CDR3 is CASLGGGDNEQFF. The CDR3 bases are TGCGCCAGCCTGGGCGGCGGGGACAATGAGCAGTTCTTC.

The chain combines TRBV12-3 or TRBV12-4 with TRBJ2-7; tentatively, D is TRBD2 (5 bases). V was cut by 6 bases and J by 3 bases, with 9 bases left in between. CDR3 length: 12 amino acids. CDR3 sequence reads: CASSNGVYEQYF. The CDR3 DNA sequence: TGTGCCAGCAGCAACGGGGTCTACGAGCAGTACTTC.

This clonotype was recorded a few times. The chain joins TRBV6-4 to TRBJ1-5, with D possibly TRBD1 on 5 matching bases. The CDR3 totals 16 residues. Per the germline V gene, CDR1 is MRHNA and CDR2 is SNTAGT. V was shortened by 1 base and J by 1 base, with 11 bases between the two germline ends. The CDR3 spells CASSDCGAESNQPQHF. The CDR3 bases are TGTGCCAGCAGTGACTGTGGGGCTGAGAGCAATCAGCCCCAGCATTTT.

The chain is built from TRBV7-2 and TRBJ2-3; perhaps TRBD1 as D (6 bases). The CDR3 spans 14 residues. V was cut by 7 bases and J by 5 bases, with 16 bases left in between. The V gene's germline CDR1 is SGHTA and CDR2 FQGNSA. CDR3 sequence (DNA): TGTGCCAGCACCTTGTCTTACAGGGAAGATACGCAGTATTTT. Translation gives CASTLSYREDTQYF.

The J gene is TRBJ2-6, the V gene TRBV5-1; 10 nucleotides align to TRBD1. This CDR3 is 18 amino acids long. Germline V gene lookup returns CDR1 SGHRS and CDR2 YFSETQ. With 4 bases clipped from V and 6 bases from J, the junction kept 13 bases outside the gene matches. CDR3 sequence (DNA): TGCGCCAGCAGCACCGGGACAGGGGAGGCTTCGTTGGCCAACGTCCTGACTTTC. Its protein is CASSTGTGEASLANVLTF. Full variable domain (remainder filled in from reference TRBV5-1 and TRBJ2-6): KAGVTQTPRYLIKTRGQQVTLSCSPISGHRSVSWYQQTPGQGLQFLFEYFSETQRNKGNFPGRFSGRQFSNSRSEMNVSTLELGDSALYLCASSTGTGEASLANVLTFGAGSRLTVL.

This clonotype was seen only a few times. CDR3 bases: TGTGCCACCAGTGCAAAAGGTCATAGCAATCAGCCCCAGCATTTT. Amino acid sequence: CATSAKGHSNQPQHF. This chain links TRBV24-1 with TRBJ1-5; D gene unclear. The CDR3 extends over 15 amino acids. Germline values: CDR1 KGHDR, CDR2 SFDVKD. Trimming took off 5 bases at V and 0 bases at J, with 10 bases between the two ends.

The V and J genes are TRBV7-2 and TRBJ2-1, with TRBD1 as a possible D gene (6 bases). Per germline, CDR1 SGHTA and CDR2 FQGNSA. Trimming pared 0 bases from V and 9 bases from J, leaving 15 bases between. The CDR3 consists of 15 residues. In DNA, the CDR3 is TGTGCCAGCAGCTTAGCCCCTCTGACAGGAGGTGAGCAGTTCTTC. The encoded protein is CASSLAPLTGGEQFF. Filled out from reference TRBV7-2 and TRBJ2-1, the complete variable domain reads GAGVSQSPSNKVTEKGKDVELRCDPISGHTALYWYRQSLGQGLEFLIYFQGNSAPDKSGLPSDRFSAERTGGSVSTLTIQRTQQEDSAVYLCASSLAPLTGGEQFFGPGTRLTVL.

The chain couples TRBV6-1 to TRBJ2-5, with D perhaps TRBD2 (5 bases). CDR3 length equals 13 residues. The germline V gene has CDR1 MNHNS and CDR2 SASEGT. The V end lost 6 bases, the J end lost 2 bases, and 10 bases lay between the germline ends. CDR3 sequence (DNA): TGTGCCAGCAGGGGAGCGGTGCAAGAGACCCAGTACTTC. Its protein product is CASRGAVQETQYF.

Here the CDR3 reads CASSYLSGNQPQHF. CDR3 nucleotides: TGTGCCAGCAGTTACTTGTCAGGGAATCAGCCCCAGCATTTT. The chain carries TRBV6-2 or TRBV6-3 and TRBJ1-5; a possible D gene is TRBD1 (5 bases). Germline CDR1 MNHEY, CDR2 SVGEGT. The CDR3 consists of 14 residues. V lost 1 base, J lost 4 bases, and 8 bases lay in between.

This clonotype was seen ten or more times. The chain has TRBV20-1 and TRBJ2-1, with D possibly being TRBD1 or TRBD2 (5 bases each). Germline values: CDR1 DFQATT, CDR2 SNEGSKA (reference sequence). Trimming pared 5 bases from V and 2 bases from J, leaving 16 bases between. The CDR3 runs to 15 residues. The CDR3: CSAYSGTVTYNEQFF. CDR3 nucleotides: TGCAGTGCTTACTCCGGGACCGTCACCTACAATGAGCAGTTCTTC.

The rearrangement links TRBV13 to TRBJ2-1; D possibly corresponds to TRBD2 (5 bases). Trimming shortened V by 5 bases and J by 5 bases, and 19 bases separated the two germline ends. This CDR3 contains 16 residues. CDR1 is PRHDT, CDR2 FYEKMQ, per germline (reference sequence). CDR3 region: CASSRSGAEIHNEQFF. The CDR3 DNA sequence: TGTGCCAGCAGCCGCTCTGGAGCGGAGATACACAATGAGCAGTTCTTC.